Following are 27 T cell receptor beta chains from one sample sequenced in a study of cytomegalovirus exposure and HLA in healthy donors (dated by TCRdb to about 2017). To prepare the library, the immunoSEQ multiplex PCR assay was applied. The source is immuneACCESS, and TCRdb retained only in-frame sequences with V and J called. Part of the clones is not carried over; for the studies checked, unresolved V genes explain less than half of this, and the remainder is unexplained. The sample table records around 150,000 clones; around nine tenths of these occur just once. The ten largest clones add up to roughly 4.2% of the sample. Sequencing used PBMCs. These receptor sequences come from a man in his late teens or twenties in good health and CMV-seropositive.

As concerns this clone: Additional DNA sequences in this sample encode the identical CDR3. The chain is built from TRBV6-5 and TRBJ2-7; D unresolved. V was clipped by 0 bases and J by 1 base, with 7 bases between them. In germline, CDR1 is MNHEY, CDR2 SVGAGI. The CDR3 totals 14 residues. In DNA, the CDR3 is TGTGCCAGCAGTTACTCGTCCGGGTCCTACGAGCAGTACTTC. Its translation is CASSYSSGSYEQYF.

This CDR3 is CASSLGGVDTEAFF. The CDR3 DNA is TGCGCCAGCAGCCTCGGGGGGGTGGACACTGAAGCTTTCTTT. The chain links TRBV5-1 to TRBJ1-1, with D possibly TRBD1 on 5 matching bases. CDR1 and CDR2 from the germline V gene are SGHRS and YFSETQ. This CDR3 has 14 amino acids. Trimming left V 4 bases short and J 3 bases short, with 13 bases between.

V gene TRBV7-6 combines with J gene TRBJ2-5; possibly TRBD1 for D (5 bases). Trimming pared 1 base from V and 1 base from J, leaving 7 bases between. CDR3 length: 14 amino acids. Germline V gene lookup returns CDR1 SGHVS and CDR2 FNYEAQ. CDR3 DNA sequence: TGTGCCAGCAGCTTAGGCAGGGTCCAAGAGACCCAGTACTTC. Amino acid sequence: CASSLGRVQETQYF.

J is TRBJ1-5 and V is TRBV19, with D maybe TRBD1 (6 bases). This CDR3 comprises 16 residues. CDR1 is LNHDA, CDR2 SQIVND, per germline (reference sequence). Trimming removed 3 bases from V and 3 bases from J, with 15 bases in between. Here the CDR3 reads CASSINMGQLNQPQHF. DNA for the CDR3: TGTGCCAGTAGTATTAACATGGGACAACTCAATCAGCCCCAGCATTTT.

Regarding this clone: Its ends do not fully match the called genes, so a read error is possible. The J gene is TRBJ2-5, the V gene TRBV7-7; 8 bases line up with TRBD2. The CDR3 totals 15 residues. Germline CDR1 reads SSHAT; CDR2 reads FNYEAQ (reference sequence). The CDR3 is CASSPRAGEGETQYF. CDR3 nucleotides: TGTGCTAGCAGCCCGAGAGCGGGGGAGGGAGAGACCCAGTACTTC.

Here the CDR3 reads CASSLDSFNEKLFF. CDR3 nucleotides: TGTGCCAGCAGCTTAGACAGTTTTAATGAAAAACTGTTTTTT. This chain joins TRBV7-6 and TRBJ1-4; no clear D gene. Trimming left V 1 base short and J 4 bases short, with 7 bases between. The CDR3 has 14 residues. Germline V lookup: CDR1 SGHVS, CDR2 FNYEAQ.

The chain is built from TRBV6-1 and TRBJ2-2, with D maybe TRBD2 (6 bases). CDR3 length equals 17 residues. V lost 4 bases to trimming and J lost 9 bases, with 24 bases between them. Per germline, CDR1 MNHNS and CDR2 SASEGT. CDR3 DNA: TGTGCCAGCAGTGTCCCTGAATCGTGGGACTCCTCAAGGGAGCTGTTTTTT. Translating gives CASSVPESWDSSRELFF.

The V and J genes are TRBV28 and TRBJ1-4; D call uncertain. The V end was cut by 3 bases, the J end by 2 bases, with 22 bases between. CDR1 and CDR2 from the germline V gene are MDHEN and SYDVKM. CDR3 size: 19 residues. The CDR3 sequence: CASSFMALRDPDTNEKLFF. CDR3 nucleotide sequence: TGTGCCAGCAGTTTTATGGCTTTGAGGGATCCGGATACTAATGAAAAACTGTTTTTT. Looking up the rest from reference TRBV28 and TRBJ1-4 gives the full variable domain: DVKVTQSSRYLVKRTGEKVFLECVQDMDHENMFWYRQDPGLGLRLIYFSYDVKMKEKGDIPEGYSVSREKKERFSLILESASTNQTSMYLCASSFMALRDPDTNEKLFFGSGTQLSVL.

The chain carries TRBV19 and TRBJ1-5; TRBD1 matches 8 bases. With 4 bases clipped from V and 3 bases from J, the junction kept 2 bases outside the gene matches. Germline CDR1 is LNHDA and CDR2 is SQIVND (reference sequence). CDR3 length equals 14 residues. The CDR3 loop is CASSTDRANQPQHF. Here the CDR3 DNA reads TGTGCCAGTAGTACGGACAGGGCCAATCAGCCCCAGCATTTT.

The chain employs TRBV6-5 and TRBJ2-2; a weak D match, TRBD1 (5 bases). Trimming shortened V by 7 bases and J by 5 bases, and 11 bases separated the two germline ends. The germline CDR1 and CDR2 sequences are MNHEY and SVGAGI. The CDR3 extends over 13 amino acids. CDR3 in amino acids: CASTFAGTGELFF. The CDR3 nucleotides read TGTGCCAGCACCTTTGCAGGGACCGGGGAGCTGTTTTTT.

The rearrangement links TRBV7-8 to TRBJ2-7; a possible D gene is TRBD2 (6 bases). Germline assignment: CDR1 SGHVS and CDR2 FQNEAQ. The V gene lost 3 bases and the J gene lost 0 bases, with 12 bases spanning the gap. This CDR3 is 15 amino acids long. CDR3 protein: CASSFGDSSSYEQYF. The CDR3, as DNA: TGTGCCAGCAGCTTTGGGGACTCGAGCTCCTACGAGCAGTACTTC.

The chain combines TRBV27 with TRBJ2-1, with TRBD2 identical over 12 bases. Germline trimming cut 8 bases from V and 8 bases from J; bases unmatched to any gene: 10. CDR1 and CDR2 from the germline V gene are MNHEY and SMNVEV (reference sequence). The CDR3 has 15 residues. The CDR3 DNA is TGTGCCAGCTGCCCTCTAGCGGGAGGGGGGGATGAGCAGTTCTTC. Translated, it gives CASCPLAGGGDEQFF.

The V call is TRBV9, the J call TRBJ2-1; 9 bases map to TRBD2. The V gene end was trimmed by 0 bases and the J gene end by 8 bases; junction bases not matched to a gene: 3. This CDR3 spans 14 amino acids. CDR1 and CDR2 from the germline V gene are SGDLS and YYNGEE. CDR3 sequence (DNA): TGTGCCAGCAGCGTAGCGGGGACTAGCCATGAGCAGTTCTTC. Translated, it gives CASSVAGTSHEQFF.

Concerning this clone: Other DNA sequences in the same sample also yield this CDR3. V is TRBV9 and J is TRBJ2-1; 9 bases align to TRBD2. Germline V gene sequence: CDR1 SGDLS, CDR2 YYNGEE. Trimming removed 0 bases from V and 7 bases from J; junction bases left unmatched: 5. The CDR3 covers 15 residues. The CDR3 sequence: CASSVVAGGPNEQFF. CDR3 coding DNA: TGTGCCAGCAGCGTAGTCGCGGGAGGGCCGAATGAGCAGTTCTTC.

CDR3 loop: CASSLGGAGSSPGEQYF. In DNA, the CDR3 is TGTGCCAGCAGCTTAGGAGGTGCCGGGAGTTCCCCGGGGGAGCAGTACTTC. The rearrangement links TRBV11-3 to TRBJ2-7, with a tentative D call TRBD2 (6 bases). V lost 1 base to trimming and J lost 7 bases, with 23 bases between them. Germline assignment: CDR1 SGHNT and CDR2 YENEEA. This CDR3 region has 17 residues.

The chain uses TRBV6-5 and TRBJ1-2; D gene uncertain. CDR1 and CDR2 from the germline V gene are MNHEY and SVGAGI. There are 13 residues in the CDR3. V lost 5 bases to trimming and J lost 0 bases, with 7 bases between them. The chain's CDR3 is CASSPNTNYGYTF. The CDR3 region has the DNA TGTGCCAGCAGTCCTAATACTAACTATGGCTACACCTTC.

This CDR3 reads CASSWDRAPYEQYF. CDR3 nucleotide sequence: TGCGCCAGCAGCTGGGACAGGGCACCATACGAGCAGTACTTC. The rearrangement links TRBV5-1 to TRBJ2-7; 9 bases align to TRBD1. The CDR3 is 14 residues long. V lost 3 bases to trimming and J lost 4 bases; unmatched junction nucleotides: 5. Germline V gene sequence: CDR1 SGHRS, CDR2 YFSETQ.

In its sample, this clone was seen a few times. V and J are TRBV30 and TRBJ2-7; 10 bases line up with TRBD1. This CDR3 is 13 amino acids long. Germline loops: CDR1 GTSNPN, CDR2 SVGIG (reference sequence). V shed 7 bases and J 1 base; nucleotides not matched to a gene: 4. The CDR3: CALGDRGSYEQYF. In nucleotides, the CDR3 is TGTGCCTTGGGGGACAGGGGTTCCTACGAGCAGTACTTC.

J is TRBJ2-7 and V is TRBV27; 8 nucleotides align to TRBD1. Germline V gives CDR1 MNHEY, CDR2 SMNVEV (reference sequence). The junction had 5 bases not matched to a gene; V was cut back by 8 bases and J by 2 bases. CDR3 length: 13 amino acids. CDR3 nucleotide sequence: TGTGCCAGCTCAGACAGGGGAACCTACGAGCAGTACTTC. Protein: CASSDRGTYEQYF.

The J gene is TRBJ1-1, the V gene TRBV5-1, with 10 bases aligning to TRBD1. Germline V gives CDR1 SGHRS, CDR2 YFSETQ. With 4 bases clipped from V and 0 bases from J, the junction kept 9 bases outside the gene matches. The CDR3 is 17 amino acids. The CDR3, as DNA: TGCGCCAGCAGCCCGAAGACGGGACAGGGGATGAACACTGAAGCTTTCTTT. This sequence encodes CASSPKTGQGMNTEAFF.

The gene calls are TRBV27 and TRBJ2-7, with TRBD1 as a possible D gene (6 bases). Trimming removed 5 bases at V and 3 bases at J, with 17 bases between. CDR1 is MNHEY and CDR2 is SMNVEV in the germline V gene (reference sequence). The CDR3 has 15 amino acids. This CDR3 is CASSPKDRRHYEQYF. CDR3 nucleotides: TGTGCCAGCAGTCCCAAAGACAGGCGGCACTACGAGCAGTACTTC.

The genes are TRBV4-1 and TRBJ2-2, with D maybe TRBD2 (6 bases). Trimming shortened V by 0 bases and J by 3 bases, and 11 bases separated the two germline ends. The germline CDR1 and CDR2 sequences are MGHRA and YSYEKL. The CDR3 length is 16 residues. DNA for the CDR3: TGCGCCAGCAGCCAAGATCTGGGGGGATACACCGGGGAGCTGTTTTTT. Amino acid sequence: CASSQDLGGYTGELFF.

This clone has only one observation. The rearrangement joins TRBV6-5 to TRBJ2-7; TRBD2 matches 12 bases. CDR3 length: 15 residues. CDR1 and CDR2 (germline): MNHEY, SVGAGI. V lost 7 bases to trimming and J lost 4 bases; unmatched junction nucleotides: 8. CDR3 in DNA: TGTGCCAGCAAGCTCGGGACTAGCGGGCGATACGAGCAGTACTTC. This codes for CASKLGTSGRYEQYF.

This rearrangement joins TRBV10-3 to TRBJ2-3; no reliable D call. The CDR3 is made up of 12 amino acids. V lost 3 bases and J lost 8, with 9 bases in between. Germline CDR1 reads ENHRY; CDR2 reads SYGVKD. This CDR3 is CAISEVTLTQYF. DNA of the CDR3: TGTGCCATCAGTGAAGTGACTCTTACGCAGTATTTT.

This clone was recorded only once. The chain is built from TRBV5-1 and TRBJ2-5; maybe TRBD2 (6 bases). CDR1 and CDR2 from the germline V gene are SGHRS and YFSETQ. V shed 2 bases and J shed 1 base, with 9 bases lying between them. CDR3 length equals 14 residues. The CDR3 region has the DNA TGCGCCAGCAGCTTTCGGACTACCCAAGAGACCCAGTACTTC. Encoded protein: CASSFRTTQETQYF. Using reference TRBV5-1 and TRBJ2-5 for the parts outside the CDR3, the full variable domain is KAGVTQTPRYLIKTRGQQVTLSCSPISGHRSVSWYQQTPGQGLQFLFEYFSETQRNKGNFPGRFSGRQFSNSRSEMNVSTLELGDSALYLCASSFRTTQETQYFGPGTRLLVL.

This chain uses TRBV7-3 with TRBJ2-1; TRBD2 might be the D (5 bases). CDR3 length: 15 residues. Germline CDR1 SGHTA, CDR2 FQGTGA. Trimming pared 2 bases from V and 7 bases from J, leaving 15 bases between. This CDR3 reads CASSLGLAKGNEQFF. The CDR3 nucleotides read TGTGCCAGCAGCTTAGGCCTAGCTAAGGGAAATGAGCAGTTCTTC.

The chain combines TRBV11-1 with TRBJ2-5; 9 bases are shared with TRBD1. Germline lookup yields CDR1 SGHAT and CDR2 FQDESV (reference sequence). There are 16 residues in the CDR3. V shed 5 bases and J 5 bases; nucleotides not matched to a gene: 12. The CDR3 reads CASSIKTGGTRETQYF. The CDR3 DNA reads as TGTGCCAGCAGCATCAAGACAGGGGGGACAAGGGAGACCCAGTACTTC.